This T cell receptor (beta chain) was profiled in a study of esophageal squamous cell carcinoma under preoperative chemotherapy listed by TCRdb under 2018. Regarding the study in general: The study profiled TCR repertoires of both peripheral blood T cells and tumor-infiltrating lymphocytes. The study assessed how paclitaxel-nedaplatin chemotherapy affected T-cell receptor repertoires in patients with esophageal squamous cell carcinoma. About 5 patients with primary esophageal squamous cell carcinoma made up the cohort. Repertoires from samples obtained before paclitaxel-nedaplatin therapy were compared with repertoires from samples obtained after paclitaxel-nedaplatin therapy.

The library was prepared using PCR. TCRdb names HiSeq X Ten as the instrument used. High-throughput sequencing was used to characterize the TCR repertoires. In TCRdb, the public reads were trimmed at Q25 with fastp and aligned with MiXCR, with productive beta chains retained. Records with the same CDR3 protein are collapsed into one entry carrying the most frequent genes and DNA. The sample table contains roughly 16,000 distinct CDR3 sequences; only one count was recorded for 40% to 55% of them. The ten largest clones capture roughly 30% of the sample. With regard to this clonotype: The clone's antigen remains unknown. Base qualities are not provided; no much larger clone lies one nucleotide away.

V is pared back by 1 base and J by 3 bases, with 9 bases lying between the germline termini. The CDR1 and CDR2 encoded by the germline V gene are SGHVS and FQNEAQ. Counted from cysteine to phenylalanine, this CDR3 has 14 amino acids. Left in the record is the CDR3 DNA by itself, 42 bases read in frame from the first base. Overall results and qualifications from the work: Immediate and substantial changes in clonotype frequency were induced by paclitaxel-nedaplatin therapy, and contraction rather than amplification was more likely to be observed among abundant clones. The analysis included only 4 to 6 patients with esophageal squamous cell carcinoma, making the cohort small. After chemotherapy, peripheral T cells showed a significant rise in TCR diversity, whereas tumor-infiltrating lymphocytes did not. Post-treatment tumor-infiltrating lymphocytes appeared to be derived in part from peripheral T cells migrating into the tumor, rather than solely from local clonal changes.

The intended sense of this specimen's time point label: before preoperative PTX-NDP chemotherapy. Before surgery, patients were given paclitaxel-nedaplatin as preoperative chemotherapy. This material was obtained from a patient given preoperative chemotherapy. The source of this sequence is a human donor with esophageal squamous cell carcinoma. The donor label of this sample is uncertain. The chain is encoded by TRBV7-8 joined to TRBJ1-2; a confident D gene designation cannot be given. The encoded CDR3 is CASSLVGVHYGYTF. The nucleotide sequence is given as TGTGCCAGCAGCTTAGTCGGGGTCCACTATGGCTACACCTTC.